This TCR beta chain was sequenced in a study of T cells in Graves' hyperthyroidism and ophthalmopathy. Patients were aged 18 to 65, had disease duration under 2 months, and had newly diagnosed hyperthyroidism. Germline V CDR1 and CDR2: SGDLS, YYNGEE. CDR3 size: 14 residues. Trimming took off 0 bases at V and 2 bases at J, with 8 bases between the two ends. From RNA transcripts, TCR beta CDR3 regions were amplified. First-round RT-PCR targeting the TCR CDR3 was performed with the HTBI primer set. TCRdb re-called the multiplex PCR reads with MiXCR, one entry per CDR3 protein. The sample has about 200,000 distinct CDR3 sequences; 18% are singletons.

Sequenced sample: blood. This clonotype originated in a man in his forties with Graves' hyperthyroidism. The chain couples TRBV9 to TRBJ2-5, with D possibly TRBD1 on 5 matching bases. Here the CDR3 reads CASSVDRRQETQYF. In DNA form, the CDR3 reads TGTGCCAGCAGCGTAGACAGGAGACAAGAGACCCAGTACTTC.